Presented here are 8 T cell receptor beta chains from one specimen sequenced in a study of beta chain features in type 1 diabetes. General study points: Moderate yet significant TCRB CDR3 shortening was seen in Type 1 diabetes patients in all four CD4+ subsets.

These receptors have no identified antigens. Reverse transcribing all isolated RNA meant expressed TCRB transcripts were sequenced. Here immunoSEQ multiplex PCR was the method, and the copy in TCRdb shows in-frame clones only, minus some. Found here are nearly 700,000 clones, around an eighth of them singletons; the top ten hold 0.02% to 0.025%. The sample comprised naive CD4+ T cells from blood. The receptors stem from a man between 18 and 29 years old with type 1 diabetes.

There are a few counts of this clone. The chain joins TRBV28 to TRBJ1-1; 7 nucleotides align to TRBD1. Germline lookup yields CDR1 MDHEN and CDR2 SYDVKM. V shed 3 bases and J 9 bases; nucleotides not matched to a gene: 4. The CDR3 totals 12 residues. The CDR3 nucleotides are TGTGCCAGCAGTTTGGGGACAGCACAAGCTTTCTTT. As protein: CASSLGTAQAFF.

The V gene is TRBV23-1, the J gene TRBJ1-3, with 10 bases aligning to TRBD1. TRBV23-1 has ORF status, its function being uncertain. CDR3 size: 19 residues. The V and J ends lost 4 bases and 4 bases, in that order; junction bases with no gene match: 16. Here the CDR3 DNA reads TGCGCCAGCAGTCTTGCGTTCCCCGGGACAGGGGTTCGAGGAAACACCATATATTTT. It translates to CASSLAFPGTGVRGNTIYF.

This chain links TRBV10-3 with TRBJ2-7; 11 bases fit TRBD1. CDR1 and CDR2 (germline): ENHRY, SYGVKD. J gave up 3 bases and V 8 bases, and 6 bases lay outside the gene matches. The CDR3 extends over 14 amino acids. The CDR3 loop reads CAIGRTGGNYEQYF. CDR3 DNA: TGTGCCATCGGGAGGACAGGGGGCAACTACGAGCAGTACTTC.

This clone was detected only a few times. V is TRBV6-5 and J is TRBJ2-5, with D hard to call. Trimming shortened V by 4 bases and J by 5 bases, and 8 bases separated the two germline ends. From germline, CDR1 is MNHEY and CDR2 SVGAGI. The CDR3 has 12 residues. CDR3 nucleotide sequence: TGTGCCAGCAGTTCCGTTGGGGAGACCCAGTACTTC. Translated: CASSSVGETQYF.

This clone came up a few times. The rearrangement uses TRBV7-9 and TRBJ1-1; TRBD1 agrees at 8 bases. The CDR3 consists of 14 residues. Germline trimming cut 2 bases from V and 3 bases from J; bases unmatched to any gene: 2. CDR1 is SEHNR and CDR2 is FQNEAQ in the germline V gene (reference sequence). CDR3 sequence (DNA): TGTGCCAGCAGCTTAAAACAGGGGGACACTGAAGCTTTCTTT. It is translated as CASSLKQGDTEAFF. The entire variable domain, with the rest obtained from reference TRBV7-9 and TRBJ1-1, is as follows: DTGVSQNPRHKITKRGQNVTFRCDPISEHNRLYWYRQTLGQGPEFLTYFQNEAQLEKSRLLSDRFSAERPKGSFSTLEIQRTEQGDSAMYLCASSLKQGDTEAFFGQGTRLTVV.

This clone was observed a handful of times. The CDR3 coding sequence is TGTGCCAGCAGACCCCGACAGGGAGCGGAGACCCAGTACTTC. Translated: CASRPRQGAETQYF. V and J are TRBV6-5 and TRBJ2-5; 7 bases map to TRBD1. Germline V lookup: CDR1 MNHEY, CDR2 SVGAGI. This CDR3 has 14 amino acids. V dropped 6 bases and J dropped 5; count of bases not matched to a gene: 9.

This clone came up a few times. This chain links TRBV28 with TRBJ2-7; no definite D call. CDR1 and CDR2 from the germline V gene are MDHEN and SYDVKM. V was shortened by 3 bases and J by 0 bases, with 15 bases between the two germline ends. The CDR3 has 16 amino acids. CDR3 region: CASSFHYRSPSYEQYF. In DNA, the CDR3 is TGTGCCAGCAGTTTTCATTATCGCAGCCCCTCCTACGAGCAGTACTTC. Based on the CDR3 plus reference TRBV28 and TRBJ2-7, the full variable domain is DVKVTQSSRYLVKRTGEKVFLECVQDMDHENMFWYRQDPGLGLRLIYFSYDVKMKEKGDIPEGYSVSREKKERFSLILESASTNQTSMYLCASSFHYRSPSYEQYFGPGTRLTVT.

This clone was detected only once. The chain employs TRBV6-4 and TRBJ1-6; 8 positions agree with TRBD1. The CDR3 extends over 13 amino acids. The V segment lost 6 bases and the J segment 10 bases; nucleotides outside the gene matches: 5. CDR1 is MRHNA and CDR2 is SNTAGT in the germline V gene. The CDR3 here is CASRDREGSPLHF. The CDR3 DNA sequence: TGTGCCAGCAGGGACAGGGAAGGATCACCCCTCCACTTT.